A single T cell receptor (beta chain) is shown here with its context. One junction end does not reproduce the germline sequence, and a read error may be involved. Germline CDR1 and CDR2: SSHAT and FNYEAQ (reference sequence). The CDR3 consists of 16 residues. PCR involved 60 Vbeta and 13 Jbeta primers. Data came from immunoSEQ multiplex PCR; TCRdb stores just in-frame clones and leaves some out. This repertoire shows under 150,000 clones, approximately 75% found once; its top ten account for about 1%. This sample stems from a study of cytomegalovirus exposure and HLA in healthy donors. Sample: PBMCs. This chain joins TRBV7-7 and TRBJ2-5; D perhaps matches TRBD1 (5 bases). The TCR was taken from a male donor in good health and CMV-seronegative. CDR3 region: CASSFRVGRDQETQYF. DNA of the CDR3: TGTGCTAGCAGCTTTAGGGTTGGCAGGGACCAAGAGACCCAGTACTTC.